This T cell receptor beta chain was retrieved from a study of T cells in Graves' hyperthyroidism and ophthalmopathy. Study results and limitations: Model-based prediction identified ophthalmopathy a median approximately 6.2 months prior to its onset. Researchers found most expanded thyroid clonotypes above 0.001 in blood as well.

On the basis of clinical symptoms, serum thyroxine and TRAb, thyroid ultrasound and orbital computed tomography, diagnoses were made. Trimming pared 5 bases from V and 5 bases from J, leaving 15 bases between. This CDR3 comprises 14 residues. CDR1 PRHDT and CDR2 FYEKMQ come from the germline V gene (reference sequence). The TCR beta CDR3 regions underwent amplification using RNA transcripts as the source. A first-round RT-PCR of the TCR CDR3 used the HTBI primer set. TCRdb passed the multiplex PCR reads through MiXCR, listing each CDR3 protein once. This sample has about 480,000 distinct CDR3 sequences, with approximately 25% found just once. This clonotype has ten or more counts. The antigen remains undetermined.

The V gene is TRBV13, the J gene TRBJ2-5; either TRBD1 or TRBD2 may supply D (5 bases each). The clonotype comes from a woman aged 25 to 45 with Graves' ophthalmopathy. Sequencing used blood. CDR3 in DNA: TGTGCCAGCAGCAAAGCCCACGGGGCCGAGACCCAGTACTTC. It yields the protein CASSKAHGAETQYF.